The sample holds a few counts of the clone carrying this TCR beta chain. Total RNA extraction produced at least 5.5 micrograms (per sample) for the study. Together with a sample-barcoded 5' primer, a J-beta primer mix was included in a second PCR lasting roughly 6 to 12 cycles. Researchers report that each sample yielded at least 2.5 million CDR3-containing paired-end reads. TCRdb re-called the 5' RACE reads through MiXCR, storing one row per CDR3 protein. The repertoire has over 1,500,000 distinct CDR3 sequences, 49% of them found once; the top ten carry over 2%. This entry is derived from a study of blood T cells in healthy people across ages. Study context: Roughly one uniquely barcoded beta molecule per two T cells was captured.

CDR1 is SQVTM and CDR2 is ANQGSEA in the germline V gene. This CDR3 has 12 residues. Trimming pared 6 bases from V and 9 bases from J, leaving 15 bases between. The receptor was derived from a woman aged 40 to 55 in good health. The chain links TRBV29-1 to TRBJ2-1; D assignment may be TRBD1 or TRBD2 (5 bases each). The sequencing sample was made of blood. The chain's CDR3 is CSVSGPPPEQFF. The CDR3 nucleotides read TGCAGCGTCTCGGGACCCCCGCCTGAGCAGTTCTTC.